This TCR beta chain derives from a study of T cells in Graves' hyperthyroidism and ophthalmopathy. Study outcomes and limitations: The blood repertoire included most of the expanded thyroid clonotypes above 0.001.

Diagnosis rested on symptoms, serum thyroxine and TRAb, thyroid ultrasound, and orbital computed tomography. This clonotype was counted once. What it binds is not known. TCR beta CDR3 region amplification was performed from RNA transcripts. Using the HTBI primer set, a first-round RT-PCR was run on the TCR CDR3. TCRdb used MiXCR to reprocess the multiplex PCR reads, holding one entry per CDR3 protein. The sample lists 500,000 to 600,000 distinct CDR3 sequences, about half occurring once. The sequence came from a woman aged 18-29 years with Graves' hyperthyroidism. Sequencing was carried out using peripheral blood or thyroid tissue (not recorded which).

CDR3 amino acids: CSARERETAEAFF. CDR3 coding DNA: TGCAGTGCTAGGGAGCGGGAGACCGCTGAAGCTTTCTTT. The chain has TRBV20-1 and TRBJ1-1, with D unclear. The CDR3 has 13 residues. Per the germline V gene, CDR1 is DFQATT and CDR2 is SNEGSKA (reference sequence). V lost 3 bases and J lost 6, with 14 bases in between.